Included here is one T cell receptor (beta chain) sequence, with context. Antigen specificity is unknown. This sample was taken from a study of T-cell memory formation after mild COVID-19. Study-level results: Day 15 to 85 contractors were CD4/CD8 balanced; later expanders leaned CD4+.

From 5'RACE with constant-segment primers came TCR alpha and TCR beta cDNA libraries that carried sample barcodes and UMIs. TCRdb reprocessed the 5' RACE reads with MiXCR, giving one entry per CDR3 protein. The table records 150,000 to 200,000 distinct CDR3 sequences, 11% of them present only once. CDR1 and CDR2 (germline): ENHRY, SYGVKD. The CDR3 runs to 15 residues. V gave up 4 bases and J gave up 2 bases; unmatched junction bases: 6. The TCR originated in a man aged 18 to 35 who had mild COVID-19 (a few samples of this study predate the infection). Cell type and time point are not known. Sequencing input: PBMCs or a T cell subset sorted from them (not recorded which). V usage is TRBV10-3 and J usage is TRBJ2-3; 7 bases are shared with TRBD2. This CDR3 reads CAISVWGGDTDTQYF. Written as DNA, the CDR3 is TGTGCCATCAGTGTCTGGGGGGGGGACACAGATACGCAGTATTTT.